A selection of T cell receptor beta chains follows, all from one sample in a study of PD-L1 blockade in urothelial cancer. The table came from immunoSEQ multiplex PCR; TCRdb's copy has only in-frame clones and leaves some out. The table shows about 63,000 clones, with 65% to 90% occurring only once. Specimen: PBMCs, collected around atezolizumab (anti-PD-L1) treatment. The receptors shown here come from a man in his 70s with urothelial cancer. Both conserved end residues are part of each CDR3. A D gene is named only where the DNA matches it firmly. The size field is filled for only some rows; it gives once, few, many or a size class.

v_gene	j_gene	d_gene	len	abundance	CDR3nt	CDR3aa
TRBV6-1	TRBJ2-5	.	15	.	TGTGCCAGCAGTGAAGGGGGCAGGGGTGGAGAGACCCAGTACTTC	CASSEGGRGGETQYF
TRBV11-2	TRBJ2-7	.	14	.	TGTGCCAGCAGCTCCCCCCGGCGGACCTACGAGCAGTACTTC	CASSSPRRTYEQYF
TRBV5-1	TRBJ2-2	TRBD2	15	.	TGCGCCAGCAGTGGGGCTAGCGGGAACACCGGGGAGCTGTTTTTT	CASSGASGNTGELFF
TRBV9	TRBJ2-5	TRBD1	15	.	TGTGCCAGCAGCCGGACAGGGGACTTCCAAGAGACCCAGTACTTC	CASSRTGDFQETQYF
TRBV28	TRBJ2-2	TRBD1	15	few	TGTGCCAGCAGTTTAATACAGGGGACCACCGGGGAGCTGTTTTTT	CASSLIQGTTGELFF
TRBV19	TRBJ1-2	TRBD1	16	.	TGTGCCAGTAGTAGCGGACAGGGGGTACCTCAGGGTGGCTACACCTTC	CASSSGQGVPQGGYTF
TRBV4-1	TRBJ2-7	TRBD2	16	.	TGCGCCAGCAGCCAAGAGAGACTAGCGGGAGACTACGAGCAGTACTTC	CASSQERLAGDYEQYF
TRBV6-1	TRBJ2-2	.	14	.	TGTGCCAGCAGTGGACAGGTGGTAGGCGGGGAGCTGTTTTTT	CASSGQVVGGELFF
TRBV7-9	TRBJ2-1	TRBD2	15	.	TGTGCCAGCAGCTTTTTAGCGGGAGCCTACAATGAGCAGTTCTTC	CASSFLAGAYNEQFF
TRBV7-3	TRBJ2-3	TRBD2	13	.	TGTGCCAGCAGCTCGCTAGCGGGAGATACGCAGTATTTT	CASSSLAGDTQYF
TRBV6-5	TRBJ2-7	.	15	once	TGTGCCAGCAGTTATACAGGGCTCGATCCCTACGAGCAGTACTTC	CASSYTGLDPYEQYF